The 21 T cell receptor beta chains listed next were all sequenced from one sample in a study of blood T cell repertoires in COVID-19 (dated by TCRdb to between 2020 and 2021). Library generation was performed with the immunoSEQ multiplex PCR assay. TCRdb holds this immuneACCESS table with in-frame rearrangements only. Some clones are missing; in checked studies, unresolved V genes explain under half, and the rest has no known cause. The sample yields 250,000 or so clones; around 88% were counted once. The ten largest clones capture approximately 1.4% of the sample. Sequenced input: peripheral blood. Receptors were obtained from an elderly man with acute or convalescent COVID-19.

The chain employs TRBV5-1 and TRBJ1-2; 7 bases map to TRBD1. Per the germline V gene, CDR1 is SGHRS and CDR2 is YFSETQ. Trimming removed 4 bases from V and 5 bases from J; junction bases left unmatched: 14. The length of the CDR3 is 16 residues. The CDR3 DNA follows: TGCGCCAGCAGCCTAGATACCGGGACAGTCCTTTATGGCTACACCTTC. Translating it yields CASSLDTGTVLYGYTF.

V is TRBV7-2 and J is TRBJ2-2, with 7 bases aligning to TRBD1. The CDR3 runs to 15 residues. Trimming took 6 bases from V and 1 from J; bases not matched to a gene: 5. Germline values: CDR1 SGHTA, CDR2 FQGNSA. The CDR3 nucleotides read TGTGCCAGCAGGAGAGGGACAGAGAACACCGGGGAGCTGTTTTTT. This gives the protein CASRRGTENTGELFF.

This clone was counted a single time. The V and J genes are TRBV7-6 and TRBJ1-2; 7 bases are shared with TRBD1. Germline V lookup: CDR1 SGHVS, CDR2 FNYEAQ. V trimming: 4 bases; J trimming: 4 bases; junction bases outside the gene matches: 9. The CDR3 contains 15 residues. The CDR3 loop is CASSSGQSRPYGYTF. As DNA, the CDR3 is TGTGCCAGCAGCTCGGGACAGTCCCGTCCCTATGGCTACACCTTC.

Comments on this clone: Compared with germline, one end of the junction differs, possibly owing to a read error. The chain links TRBV5-8 to TRBJ1-4; 8 bases line up with TRBD1. CDR1 and CDR2 (germline): SGHTS, YDEGEE. The CDR3 runs 15 residues. The DNA for the CDR3 is TGTGCCAGCAGCTTGTTACGGACAGGGAATGGAAAACTGTTTTTT. Its translation: CASSLLRTGNGKLFF.

The chain has TRBV9 and TRBJ1-1; D is uncertain. CDR1 and CDR2 (germline): SGDLS, YYNGEE. This CDR3 comprises 15 residues. V lost 4 bases to trimming and J lost 5 bases, with 18 bases between them. The CDR3 DNA sequence: TGTGCCAGCAGCAAACGGAGGTTCGGCCAGACTGAAGCTTTCTTT. Translated: CASSKRRFGQTEAFF. Full variable domain (outside the CDR3, taken from reference TRBV9 and TRBJ1-1): DSGVTQTPKHLITATGQRVTLRCSPRSGDLSVYWYQQSLDQGLQFLIQYYNGEERAKGNILERFSAQQFPDLHSELNLSSLELGDSALYFCASSKRRFGQTEAFFGQGTRLTVV.

The chain has TRBV19 and TRBJ2-1; 9 bases fit TRBD2. There are 18 residues in the CDR3. The germline gives CDR1 LNHDA, CDR2 SQIVND (reference sequence). The V gene end was trimmed by 2 bases and the J gene end by 4 bases; junction bases not matched to a gene: 12. The CDR3 DNA reads as TGTGCCAGTAGTATACGGAATAGCGGGAGCCCCTTTTACAATGAGCAGTTCTTC. Amino acids: CASSIRNSGSPFYNEQFF.

The chain employs TRBV4-2 and TRBJ1-1, with D perhaps matching TRBD1 (5 bases). From germline, CDR1 is LGHNA and CDR2 YNFKEQ. The CDR3 runs to 15 residues. V lost 4 bases, J lost 1 base, and 13 bases lay in between. The CDR3 loop reads CASSPFMGGNTEAFF. As DNA, the CDR3 is TGTGCCAGCAGCCCCTTTATGGGGGGGAACACTGAAGCTTTCTTT.

V and J are TRBV6-2 or TRBV6-3 and TRBJ1-4; 7 nucleotides line up with TRBD1. This CDR3 has 13 amino acids. V was clipped by 5 bases and J by 6 bases; unmatched bases: 3. CDR1 and CDR2 (germline): MNHEY, SVGEGT. CDR3 sequence reads: CASSQDRDEKLFF. The CDR3 DNA is TGTGCCAGCAGTCAAGACAGGGATGAAAAACTGTTTTTT.

The chain links TRBV11-3 to TRBJ2-5, with unresolved D. Germline lookup yields CDR1 SGHNT and CDR2 YENEEA. Trimming stripped 2 bases from V and 3 bases from J, with 7 bases between. The CDR3 consists of 13 residues. The DNA for the CDR3 is TGTGCCAGCAGCTTACCCCCCAAAGAGACCCAGTACTTC. Encoded protein: CASSLPPKETQYF.

The gene calls are TRBV2 and TRBJ2-3; TRBD2 agrees at 10 bases. The germline gives CDR1 SNHLY, CDR2 FYNNEI. This CDR3 spans 18 amino acids. The J segment lost 1 base and the V segment lost 3 bases, leaving 10 bases of the junction unmatched. The CDR3 here is CASSDTSGTLTRTDTQYF. The CDR3 DNA reads as TGTGCCAGCAGTGATACTAGCGGGACCCTAACCCGCACAGATACGCAGTATTTT.

This chain links TRBV14 with TRBJ2-3; D gene ambiguous. The V gene's germline CDR1 is SGHDN and CDR2 FVKESK. Trimming removed 2 bases from V and 3 bases from J, with 6 bases in between. This CDR3 comprises 13 residues. The CDR3 loop reads CASSQSQTDTQYF. The DNA of the CDR3 is TGTGCCAGCAGCCAAAGTCAGACAGATACGCAGTATTTT. Based on the CDR3 plus reference TRBV14 and TRBJ2-3, the full variable domain is EAGVTQFPSHSVIEKGQTVTLRCDPISGHDNLYWYRRVMGKEIKFLLHFVKESKQDESGMPNNRFLAERTGGTYSTLKVQPAELEDSGVYFCASSQSQTDTQYFGPGTRLTVL.

The chain employs TRBV28 and TRBJ2-1; 12 bases are a match to TRBD2. CDR3 length: 16 amino acids. CDR1 is MDHEN and CDR2 is SYDVKM in the germline V gene. The junction had 9 bases not matched to a gene; V was cut back by 4 bases and J by 8 bases. CDR3 amino acids: CASSSRLAGAYDEQFF. The CDR3 coding sequence is TGTGCCAGCAGTTCGCGACTAGCGGGAGCCTATGATGAGCAGTTCTTC.

The chain links TRBV7-3 to TRBJ2-2, with 7 bases matching TRBD1. After removal of 5 bases from V and 0 bases from J, the junction contained 3 bases not matched to a gene. Looked up from germline, CDR1 is SGHTA and CDR2 is FQGTGA. There are 15 residues in the CDR3. Here the CDR3 reads CASSIGQANTGELFF. The CDR3 DNA reads as TGTGCCAGCAGCATAGGACAGGCGAACACCGGGGAGCTGTTTTTT.

This clone was observed once. V usage is TRBV7-2 and J usage is TRBJ2-6; weak D call: TRBD2 (5 bases). The germline V gene has CDR1 SGHTA and CDR2 FQGNSA. V was shortened by 5 bases and J by 1 base, with 9 bases between the two germline ends. The CDR3 has 15 amino acids. The CDR3 loop reads CASSPRESGANVLTF. The CDR3 nucleotides read TGTGCCAGCAGCCCAAGGGAGTCTGGGGCCAACGTCCTGACTTTC. The full variable domain, rest sourced from reference TRBV7-2 and TRBJ2-6, is GAGVSQSPSNKVTEKGKDVELRCDPISGHTALYWYRQSLGQGLEFLIYFQGNSAPDKSGLPSDRFSAERTGGSVSTLTIQRTQQEDSAVYLCASSPRESGANVLTFGAGSRLTVL.

The J gene is TRBJ2-3, the V gene TRBV6-2 or TRBV6-3; 8 bases line up with TRBD2. V lost 6 bases and J lost 2; bases outside the gene matches: 13. This CDR3 comprises 17 residues. Germline V lookup: CDR1 MNHEY, CDR2 SVGEGT. The CDR3 DNA follows: TGTGCCAGCAGCCCTGCGTTGGGAGCGGGGGACACAGATACGCAGTATTTT. Encoded protein: CASSPALGAGDTDTQYF.

V gene TRBV24-1 combines with J gene TRBJ2-5; TRBD2 might be the D (6 bases). The germline V gene encodes CDR1 KGHDR and CDR2 SFDVKD. The CDR3 length is 15 residues. Trimming cost V 0 bases and J 2 bases, with 9 bases left between them. The chain's CDR3 is CATSDLGGLQETQYF. The CDR3 bases are TGTGCCACCAGTGATTTGGGGGGACTTCAAGAGACCCAGTACTTC.

The genes are TRBV24-1 and TRBJ2-3; 10 bases line up with TRBD1. The CDR3 extends over 16 amino acids. V was clipped by 3 bases and J by 4 bases; unmatched bases: 6. In germline, CDR1 is KGHDR, CDR2 SFDVKD. CDR3 amino acids: CATSDPTGGFADTQYF. The CDR3 DNA reads as TGTGCCACCAGTGATCCGACAGGGGGCTTCGCAGATACGCAGTATTTT.

The V and J genes are TRBV9 and TRBJ1-1; D gene ambiguous. The germline V gene has CDR1 SGDLS and CDR2 YYNGEE. The CDR3 is made up of 16 amino acids. The V gene lost 2 bases and the J gene lost 6 bases, with 20 bases spanning the gap. The CDR3 protein is CASSVLNGGSTSEAFF. The CDR3 nucleotides are TGTGCCAGCAGCGTGCTGAATGGAGGGTCTACCTCTGAAGCTTTCTTT.

CDR3 coding DNA: TGTGCCAGCAGCGTAGGTAGTTTCACCGGGGAGCTGTTTTTT. It specifies CASSVGSFTGELFF. V usage is TRBV9 and J usage is TRBJ2-2; D call uncertain. V gave up 0 bases and J gave up 4 bases, with 7 bases separating them. The CDR3 is 14 residues long. Germline CDR1 is SGDLS and CDR2 is YYNGEE. Using reference TRBV9 and TRBJ2-2 for the parts outside the CDR3, the full variable domain is DSGVTQTPKHLITATGQRVTLRCSPRSGDLSVYWYQQSLDQGLQFLIQYYNGEERAKGNILERFSAQQFPDLHSELNLSSLELGDSALYFCASSVGSFTGELFFGEGSRLTVL.

The chain combines TRBV9 with TRBJ2-3; 11 nucleotides line up with TRBD2. CDR1 SGDLS and CDR2 YYNGEE come from the germline V gene. The trim removed 4 bases at V and 2 bases at J, leaving 12 bases unmatched. This CDR3 has 18 amino acids. The CDR3 here is CASSPGTSGNLYTDTQYF. CDR3 in DNA: TGTGCCAGCAGCCCCGGGACTAGCGGAAACCTGTACACAGATACGCAGTATTTT.

The CDR3 protein is CASSQAWGGADTQYF. The CDR3 DNA reads TGTGCCAGCAGCCAAGCCTGGGGGGGGGCAGATACGCAGTATTTT. The V and J genes are TRBV3-1 (or the pseudogene TRBV3-2) and TRBJ2-3; the match to TRBD2 covers 7 bases. J gave up 4 bases and V 1 base, and 5 bases lay outside the gene matches. This CDR3 spans 15 amino acids. Per germline, CDR1 LGHDT and CDR2 YNNKEL (reference sequence).